Sequencing of this TCR beta chain was carried out in a study of cytomegalovirus exposure and HLA in healthy donors. General observations from the study: As a later analysis revealed, most CMV-associated TCR beta chains appeared HLA-restricted. The authors enumerated around 150 TCR beta chains as linked to cytomegalovirus. As a later analysis showed, several of the most significant clusters appeared to be linked to common viral pathogens.

The PCR ran on 60 Vbeta and 13 Jbeta primers. Libraries were prepared by immunoSEQ multiplex PCR; TCRdb keeps only in-frame clonotypes and omits some of them. This repertoire comprises 80,000 to 95,000 clones; its ten largest clones make up roughly 14%. The germline gives CDR1 MNHNS, CDR2 SASEGT. CDR3 length: 13 residues. The germline V and J ends were trimmed by 6 bases and 0 bases, with 7 bases remaining between them. Note on this clone: Antigen specificity is unknown.

This chain connects TRBV6-1 to TRBJ2-3; no definite D call. Sample: PBMCs. The receptor was isolated from a man over 45 in good health and CMV-seropositive. Here the CDR3 reads CASREISTDTQYF. CDR3 sequence (DNA): TGTGCCAGCAGGGAGATAAGCACAGATACGCAGTATTTT.